This T cell receptor (beta chain) was profiled in a study of blood T cell repertoires in COVID-19. As for the study in general: Donors in the United States, Italy and Spain gave samples during acute or convalescent COVID-19. T cells, B-cell-depleted T cells, or PBMCs provided the cDNA or gDNA that served as material.

This clone came up once. In the authors' workflow: Quantification of nucleated cells was approximated via reference gene primer amplification. The repertoire was sequenced with immunoSEQ multiplex PCR; TCRdb's copy has only in-frame clones and lacks some. The V and J calls and clone size were taken over from that table, and D and trimming were inferred from the DNA. The sample has around 250,000 clones; more than 85% are singletons. This receptor was obtained from a man younger than 35 with active or convalescent COVID-19. The specimen sequenced was peripheral blood.

DNA of the CDR3: TGTGCCTGGGCCGGGACAGGGGTCTCTGGAAACACCATATATTTT. Amino acids: CAWAGTGVSGNTIYF. The V gene is TRBV30, the J gene TRBJ1-3, with TRBD1 matching 10 bases. Germline CDR1 reads GTSNPN; CDR2 reads SVGIG (reference sequence). With V trimmed by 5 bases and J by 0 bases, 4 bases remained unmatched. This CDR3 contains 15 residues.